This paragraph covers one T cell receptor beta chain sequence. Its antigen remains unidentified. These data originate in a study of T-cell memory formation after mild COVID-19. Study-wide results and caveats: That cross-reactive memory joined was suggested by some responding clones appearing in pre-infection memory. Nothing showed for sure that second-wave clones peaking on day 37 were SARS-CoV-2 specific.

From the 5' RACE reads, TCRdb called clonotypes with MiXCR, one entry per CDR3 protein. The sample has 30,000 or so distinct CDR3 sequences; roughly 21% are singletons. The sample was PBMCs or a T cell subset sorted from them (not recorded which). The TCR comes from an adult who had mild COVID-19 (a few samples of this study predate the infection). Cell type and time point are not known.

The CDR3 sequence is CSGKRGRTDTQYF. CDR3 bases: TGCAGTGGTAAGCGGGGCCGCACAGATACGCAGTATTTT. V usage is TRBV20-1 and J usage is TRBJ2-3, with 7 bases identical to TRBD2. After removal of 7 bases from V and 1 base from J, the junction contained 5 bases not matched to a gene. The CDR3 is made up of 13 amino acids. Germline V gene sequence: CDR1 DFQATT, CDR2 SNEGSKA (reference sequence).